This TCR beta chain was recovered during a study of breast tumors, draining lymph nodes, adjacent tissues. Study findings and constraints: Compared with lymph nodes, tumors were less diverse; compared with nontumor tissue, more. Data fit most tumor T cells coming from lymph node, expanding in tumor. That most tumor T cells come from lymph nodes remained unproven. Tumor and nontumor repertoires were significantly more similar in luminal-like than in basal-like breast cancer.

The V and J ends lost 2 bases and 7 bases, in that order; junction bases with no gene match: 3. The V gene's germline CDR1 is SGHAT and CDR2 FQNNGV. CDR3 length: 14 amino acids. MiXCR, run by TCRdb on the multiplex PCR reads, gives a single entry per CDR3 protein. The sample lists 150,000 to 200,000 distinct CDR3 sequences; approximately 30% were seen once. Samples came from axillary lymph nodes draining the breast cancer. This clonotype was detected many times. Its antigen is unidentified. The sequence was obtained from a female donor with breast cancer. Some clones in this sample may be carry-over from other donors' samples. Sequencing was performed on axillary lymph node tissue. This chain links TRBV11-2 with TRBJ2-2, with 8 bases identical to TRBD1. CDR3 in DNA: TGTGCCAGCAGCTTACAGGGGGCTGTCGGGGAGCTGTTTTTT. It specifies CASSLQGAVGELFF. The full variable domain, its missing parts supplied by reference TRBV11-2 and TRBJ2-2, is EAGVAQSPRYKIIEKRQSVAFWCNPISGHATLYWYQQILGQGPKLLIQFQNNGVVDDSQLPKDRFSAERLKGVDSTLKIQPAKLEDSAVYLCASSLQGAVGELFFGEGSRLTVL.